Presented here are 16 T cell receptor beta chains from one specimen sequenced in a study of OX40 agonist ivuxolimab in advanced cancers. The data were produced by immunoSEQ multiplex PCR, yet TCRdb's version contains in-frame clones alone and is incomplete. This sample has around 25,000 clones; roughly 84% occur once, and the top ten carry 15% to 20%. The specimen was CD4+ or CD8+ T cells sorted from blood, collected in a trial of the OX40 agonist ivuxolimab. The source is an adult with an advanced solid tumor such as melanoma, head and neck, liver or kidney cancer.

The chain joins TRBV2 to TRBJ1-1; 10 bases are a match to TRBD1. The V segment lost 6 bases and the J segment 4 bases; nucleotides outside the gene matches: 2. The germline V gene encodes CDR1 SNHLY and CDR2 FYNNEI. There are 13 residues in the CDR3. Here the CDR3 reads CASRTGGLTEAFF. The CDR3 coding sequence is TGTGCCAGCAGGACAGGGGGCCTCACTGAAGCTTTCTTT.

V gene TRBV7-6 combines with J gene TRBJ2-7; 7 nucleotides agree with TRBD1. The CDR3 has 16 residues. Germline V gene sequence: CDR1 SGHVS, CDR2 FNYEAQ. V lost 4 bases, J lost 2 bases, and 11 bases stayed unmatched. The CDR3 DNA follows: TGTGCCAGCAGCTATAAGACAGGGCGAAGTGCCTACGAGCAGTACTTC. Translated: CASSYKTGRSAYEQYF.

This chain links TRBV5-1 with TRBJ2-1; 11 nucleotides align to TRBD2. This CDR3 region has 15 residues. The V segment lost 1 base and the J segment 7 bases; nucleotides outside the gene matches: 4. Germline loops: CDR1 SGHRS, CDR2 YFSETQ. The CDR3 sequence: CASSLTSGSKNEQFF. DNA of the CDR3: TGCGCCAGCAGCTTGACTAGCGGGAGTAAAAATGAGCAGTTCTTC.

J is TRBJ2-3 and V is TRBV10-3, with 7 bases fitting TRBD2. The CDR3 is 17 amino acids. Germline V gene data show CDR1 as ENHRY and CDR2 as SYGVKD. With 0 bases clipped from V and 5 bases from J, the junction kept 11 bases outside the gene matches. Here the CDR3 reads CAISESIREARKDTQYF. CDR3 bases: TGTGCCATCAGTGAGTCGATCCGGGAGGCCCGGAAAGATACGCAGTATTTT.

The CDR3 reads CASSLGVEHNEQFF. The CDR3 DNA reads as TGTGCCAGCAGCTTAGGGGTGGAACACAATGAGCAGTTCTTC. The V call is TRBV11-3, the J call TRBJ2-1; the D is unclear. This CDR3 is 14 amino acids long. CDR1 is SGHNT, CDR2 YENEEA, per germline. V lost 1 base and J lost 5, with 9 bases in between.

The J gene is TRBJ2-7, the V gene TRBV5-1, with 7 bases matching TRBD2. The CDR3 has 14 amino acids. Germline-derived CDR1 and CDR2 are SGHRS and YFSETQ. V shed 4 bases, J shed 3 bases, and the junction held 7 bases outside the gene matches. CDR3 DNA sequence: TGCGCCAGCAGCCCAAGCGGGATAGACTACGAGCAGTACTTC. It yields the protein CASSPSGIDYEQYF.

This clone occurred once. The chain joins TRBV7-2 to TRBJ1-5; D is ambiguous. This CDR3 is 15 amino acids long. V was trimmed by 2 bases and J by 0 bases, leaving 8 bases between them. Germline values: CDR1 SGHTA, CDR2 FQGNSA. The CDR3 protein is CASSLTSGSNQPQHF. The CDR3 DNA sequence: TGTGCCAGCAGCTTAACATCCGGTAGCAATCAGCCCCAGCATTTT. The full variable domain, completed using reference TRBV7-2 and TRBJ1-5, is GAGVSQSPSNKVTEKGKDVELRCDPISGHTALYWYRQSLGQGLEFLIYFQGNSAPDKSGLPSDRFSAERTGGSVSTLTIQRTQQEDSAVYLCASSLTSGSNQPQHFGDGTRLSIL.

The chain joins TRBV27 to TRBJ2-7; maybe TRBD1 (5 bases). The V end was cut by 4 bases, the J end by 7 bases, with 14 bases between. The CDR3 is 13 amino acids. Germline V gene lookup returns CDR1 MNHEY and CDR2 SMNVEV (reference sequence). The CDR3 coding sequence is TGTGCCAGCAGTTGGACAAGGAACAAAGAGCAGTACTTC. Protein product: CASSWTRNKEQYF.

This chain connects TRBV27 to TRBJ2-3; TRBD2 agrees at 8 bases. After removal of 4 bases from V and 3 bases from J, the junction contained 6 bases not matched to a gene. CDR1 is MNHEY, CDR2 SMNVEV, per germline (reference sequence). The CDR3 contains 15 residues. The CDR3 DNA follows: TGTGCCAGCAGTTACGGCGGGAGGCCTACAGATACGCAGTATTTT. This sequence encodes CASSYGGRPTDTQYF.

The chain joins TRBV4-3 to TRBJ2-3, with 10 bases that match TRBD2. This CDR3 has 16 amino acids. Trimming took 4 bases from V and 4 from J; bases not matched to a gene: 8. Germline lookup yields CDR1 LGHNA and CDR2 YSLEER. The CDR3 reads CASSLNTGTSADTQYF. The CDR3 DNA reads TGCGCCAGCAGCCTTAATACAGGGACTAGCGCAGATACGCAGTATTTT.

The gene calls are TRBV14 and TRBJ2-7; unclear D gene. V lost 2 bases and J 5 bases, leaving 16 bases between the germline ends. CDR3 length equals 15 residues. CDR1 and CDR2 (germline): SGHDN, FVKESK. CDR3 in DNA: TGTGCCAGCAGCCAATCACGCTCCGTCTGGGACGAGCAGTACTTC. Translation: CASSQSRSVWDEQYF.

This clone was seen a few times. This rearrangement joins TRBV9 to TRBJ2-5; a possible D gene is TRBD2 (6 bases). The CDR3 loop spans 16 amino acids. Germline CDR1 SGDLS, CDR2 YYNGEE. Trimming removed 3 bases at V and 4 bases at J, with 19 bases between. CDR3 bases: TGTGCCAGCAGCGGCGGGGCCAGGGTAGAAGGAGAGACCCAGTACTTC. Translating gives CASSGGARVEGETQYF.

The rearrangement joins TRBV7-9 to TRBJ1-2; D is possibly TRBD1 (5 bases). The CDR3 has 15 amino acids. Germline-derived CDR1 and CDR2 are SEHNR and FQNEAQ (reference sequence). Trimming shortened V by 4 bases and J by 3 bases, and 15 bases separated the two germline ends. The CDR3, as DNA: TGTGCCAGCAGCTCGACAGTGTCGGGGGACTATGGCTACACCTTC. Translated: CASSSTVSGDYGYTF.

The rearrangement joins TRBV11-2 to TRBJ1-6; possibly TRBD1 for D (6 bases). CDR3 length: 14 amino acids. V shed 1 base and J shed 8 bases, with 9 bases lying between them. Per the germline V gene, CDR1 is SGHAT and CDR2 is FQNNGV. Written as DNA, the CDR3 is TGTGCCAGCAGCTTAGCCCAGGGGCATTCACCCCTCCACTTT. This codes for CASSLAQGHSPLHF.

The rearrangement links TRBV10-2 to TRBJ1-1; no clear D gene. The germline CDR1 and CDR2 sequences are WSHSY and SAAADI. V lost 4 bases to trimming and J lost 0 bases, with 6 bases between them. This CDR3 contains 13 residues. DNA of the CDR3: TGCGCCAGCAGTGGGTGGTTGAACACTGAAGCTTTCTTT. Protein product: CASSGWLNTEAFF.

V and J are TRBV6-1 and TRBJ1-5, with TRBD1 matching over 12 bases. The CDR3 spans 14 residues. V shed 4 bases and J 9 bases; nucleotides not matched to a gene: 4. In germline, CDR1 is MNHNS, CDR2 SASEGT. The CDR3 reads CASSGGQGARPQHF. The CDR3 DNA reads TGTGCCAGCAGTGGGGGACAGGGGGCAAGGCCCCAGCATTTT.